Each of the 7 T cell receptor beta chains below was sequenced from the same sample in a study of cytomegalovirus exposure and HLA in healthy donors. The primer mix had 60 Vbeta and 13 Jbeta primers. Here immunoSEQ multiplex PCR was the method, and the copy in TCRdb shows in-frame clones only, minus some. Altogether around 95,000 clones are present, about 85% being singletons, with the ten largest covering 3% to 4.5%. The sample consisted of PBMCs. These receptors came from a female donor in good health and CMV-seropositive.

CDR3 loop: CSVERVGYGYTF. CDR3 in DNA: TGCAGCGTGGAGCGGGTGGGCTATGGCTACACCTTC. This rearrangement joins TRBV29-1 to TRBJ1-2; D is ambiguous. Trimming shortened V by 6 bases and J by 4 bases, and 12 bases separated the two germline ends. The CDR3 contains 12 residues. Germline V gives CDR1 SQVTM, CDR2 ANQGSEA.

This chain connects TRBV18 to TRBJ1-1, with 7 bases identical to TRBD1. Germline V lookup: CDR1 KGHSH, CDR2 LQKENI. Unmatched junction bases numbered 2, after V lost 3 bases and J lost 1 base. CDR3 length equals 14 residues. This CDR3 is CASSPDRSNTEAFF. Written as DNA, the CDR3 is TGTGCCAGCTCACCGGACAGGTCGAACACTGAAGCTTTCTTT.

V gene TRBV28 combines with J gene TRBJ2-5, with a possible D match to TRBD2 (5 bases). The J call may be in error: the DNA end matches TRBJ2-7 better. Germline-derived CDR1 and CDR2 are MDHEN and SYDVKM. The CDR3 length is 13 residues. The CDR3, as DNA: TGTGCCAGCAACGAGGGCCTGGGCTCCGAGCAGTACTTC. It encodes CASNEGLGSEQYF.

This chain uses TRBV28 with TRBJ2-7, with 9 bases matching TRBD1. Trimming took 6 bases from V and 7 from J; bases not matched to a gene: 10. The CDR3 sequence is 14 residues long. Germline values: CDR1 MDHEN, CDR2 SYDVKM. CDR3 residues: CASSPTGGRDEQYF. CDR3 in DNA: TGTGCCAGCAGCCCAACAGGGGGCCGGGATGAGCAGTACTTC.

This clone was detected a few times. The chain employs TRBV29-1 and TRBJ2-3; D possibly corresponds to TRBD2 (6 bases). CDR3 size: 13 residues. Trimming pared 5 bases from V and 1 base from J, leaving 10 bases between. Germline V lookup: CDR1 SQVTM, CDR2 ANQGSEA. The CDR3 sequence is CSVYGLRTDTQYF. The CDR3, as DNA: TGCAGCGTTTACGGACTACGCACAGATACGCAGTATTTT.

J is TRBJ1-2 and V is TRBV9, with D uncertain. This CDR3 has 11 amino acids. Trimming cost V 0 bases and J 14 bases, with 11 bases left between them. Per the germline V gene, CDR1 is SGDLS and CDR2 is YYNGEE. The CDR3 protein is CASSVGPPQTF. The CDR3 DNA sequence: TGTGCCAGCAGCGTAGGGCCCCCACAGACCTTC.

The V gene is TRBV23-1, the J gene TRBJ2-3, with 7 positions matching TRBD1. TRBV23-1 falls under the ORF class, with uncertain function. V lost 4 bases and J lost 11; bases outside the gene matches: 12. The CDR3 runs to 14 residues. CDR3 bases: TGCGCCAGCAGTCCGAGGACAGGCCGGGGTAAGCAGTATTTT. This encodes CASSPRTGRGKQYF.